Sequencing of this T cell receptor (beta chain) was carried out in a study of cytomegalovirus exposure and HLA in healthy donors. Study observations and caveats: Serostatus for CMV was the only available immune exposure information.

The germline gives CDR1 SGHTS, CDR2 YDEGEE. Trimming cost V 3 bases and J 6 bases, with 17 bases left between them. The CDR3 runs 15 residues. Vbeta (60) and Jbeta (13) primers were used in the PCR. As handled by the study authors: The authors later counted 65 million to 90 million unique TCR beta chains, roughly 10 million of them shared. Libraries were prepared by immunoSEQ multiplex PCR; TCRdb keeps only in-frame clonotypes and omits some of them. That table furnishes V, J and clone size, whereas the DNA furnished D and trimming. The sample shows around 94,000 clones, roughly 83% of them seen only once. In regard to this clone: Its antigen is still unknown.

The origin of this receptor is a man aged 35-49 years in good health and CMV-seronegative. This chain connects TRBV5-8 to TRBJ2-3; D perhaps matches TRBD1 (5 bases). The specimen sequenced was PBMCs. CDR3 region: CASSYNVRAADTQYF. The CDR3 DNA sequence: TGTGCCAGCAGCTATAACGTCAGGGCGGCCGATACGCAGTATTTT.